One sample yielded the 14 T cell receptor beta chains listed below, sequenced in a study of CD8+ T cells in alopecia areata. Treatment reported: oral pan-JAK inhibitor, 5-10 mg twice daily. RNA was extracted and reverse transcribed into cDNA as the sequencing template. The method was immunoSEQ multiplex PCR; TCRdb's version includes in-frame clones alone and lacks a portion of them. The data contain some 200,000 clones, 50% to 60% of them singletons. The sequenced sample was CD4+ T cells sorted from blood, obtained at week 4, from a patient treated with tofacitinib. Receptor source: a human donor with alopecia areata.

This rearrangement joins TRBV5-1 to TRBJ1-1, with D hard to call. Trimming left V 7 bases short and J 0 bases short, with 10 bases between. This CDR3 contains 13 residues. Germline V gives CDR1 SGHRS, CDR2 YFSETQ. CDR3 sequence reads: CASAGPMNTEAFF. The CDR3 DNA reads TGCGCCAGCGCCGGGCCAATGAACACTGAAGCTTTCTTT.

CDR3 region: CAWGDDRDRETQYF. The CDR3 DNA is TGTGCCTGGGGGGACGACAGGGATCGAGAGACCCAGTACTTC. V usage is TRBV30 and J usage is TRBJ2-5; 7 bases are shared with TRBD1. The germline CDR1 and CDR2 sequences are GTSNPN and SVGIG (reference sequence). This CDR3 is built from 14 residues. V was clipped by 5 bases and J by 4 bases; unmatched bases: 10.

The rearrangement uses TRBV30 and TRBJ1-5; possibly TRBD1 for D (6 bases). This CDR3 comprises 13 residues. Germline CDR1 GTSNPN, CDR2 SVGIG (reference sequence). V was clipped by 4 bases and J by 4 bases, with 11 bases between them. In DNA, the CDR3 is TGTGCCTGGAATACAGGGTGGAATCAGCCCCAGCATTTT. Protein: CAWNTGWNQPQHF.

The rearrangement links TRBV15 to TRBJ1-5; TRBD1 matches at 9 bases. Germline trimming cut 3 bases from V and 0 bases from J; bases unmatched to any gene: 6. This CDR3 region has 17 residues. Germline CDR1 LNHNV, CDR2 YYDKDF (reference sequence). CDR3 nucleotides: TGTGCCACCAGCAGCCGGGACAGGGCCCTTAGCAATCAGCCCCAGCATTTT. Translated: CATSSRDRALSNQPQHF.

V gene TRBV25-1 combines with J gene TRBJ2-4; the match to TRBD1 covers 9 bases. Per the germline V gene, CDR1 is MGHDK and CDR2 is SYGVNS. The CDR3 totals 14 residues. J was trimmed by 1 base and V by 6 bases; bases with no gene match: 1. The DNA for the CDR3 is TGTGCCAGCAGCGGACAGGGGGCCAAAAACATTCAGTACTTC. Encoded protein: CASSGQGAKNIQYF.

The rearrangement joins TRBV5-1 to TRBJ2-3; 13 bases align to TRBD2. Unmatched junction bases numbered 4, after V lost 5 bases and J lost 1 base. The length of the CDR3 is 16 residues. Germline V gene data show CDR1 as SGHRS and CDR2 as YFSETQ. CDR3 in DNA: TGCGCCAGCAGATCTGGACTAGCGGGGGGCACAGATACGCAGTATTTT. This encodes CASRSGLAGGTDTQYF.

This clone was seen a few times. This rearrangement joins TRBV23-1 to TRBJ1-2, with 10 bases identical to TRBD1. TRBV23-1 is an ORF for which the function is uncertain. The ends lost 2 bases at V and 8 bases at J; junction bases unmatched: 8. The CDR3 is made up of 15 amino acids. CDR3 nucleotide sequence: TGCGCCAGCAGTCAAGCCGGGACAGGGGATGAGGGCTACACCTTC. Translated: CASSQAGTGDEGYTF.

This chain joins TRBV11-1 and TRBJ2-7; TRBD1 matches at 7 bases. Trimming took 2 bases from V and 4 from J; bases not matched to a gene: 11. Per germline, CDR1 SGHAT and CDR2 FQDESV (reference sequence). The CDR3 covers 16 residues. CDR3 nucleotide sequence: TGTGCCAGCAGCTTACTCCCACGGGACAGTAGATACGAGCAGTACTTC. Amino acid sequence: CASSLLPRDSRYEQYF.

The chain links TRBV6-1 to TRBJ2-3; the match to TRBD1 covers 9 bases. Germline V gene data show CDR1 as MNHNS and CDR2 as SASEGT. This CDR3 contains 15 residues. The junction had 9 bases not matched to a gene; V was cut back by 7 bases and J by 4 bases. The chain's CDR3 is CASTPGTGLADTQYF. The CDR3 nucleotides are TGTGCCAGCACCCCCGGGACAGGGCTCGCAGATACGCAGTATTTT.

This chain links TRBV6-5 with TRBJ1-2; D is uncertain. This CDR3 region has 14 residues. Germline V gene sequence: CDR1 MNHEY, CDR2 SVGAGI. Trimming took off 0 bases at V and 3 bases at J, with 8 bases between the two ends. The CDR3 is CASSYSAGDYGYTF. For the CDR3, the DNA is TGTGCCAGCAGTTACTCGGCAGGCGACTATGGCTACACCTTC.

Of note for this clone: Other DNA sequences in this specimen translate into the identical CDR3. The rearrangement links TRBV5-1 to TRBJ1-2; weak D call: TRBD1 (5 bases). This CDR3 is built from 12 residues. V lost 2 bases, J lost 5 bases, and 7 bases lay in between. Germline V gene lookup returns CDR1 SGHRS and CDR2 YFSETQ. CDR3 nucleotide sequence: TGCGCCAGCAGCTTAGACAGTTATGGCTACACCTTC. This gives the protein CASSLDSYGYTF. Full variable domain (rest looked up from reference TRBV5-1 and TRBJ1-2): KAGVTQTPRYLIKTRGQQVTLSCSPISGHRSVSWYQQTPGQGLQFLFEYFSETQRNKGNFPGRFSGRQFSNSRSEMNVSTLELGDSALYLCASSLDSYGYTFGSGTRLTVV.

This clone was seen more than once but under ten times. The chain couples TRBV15 to TRBJ2-3; D gene unclear. The germline gives CDR1 LNHNV, CDR2 YYDKDF (reference sequence). This CDR3 spans 12 amino acids. Trimming removed 0 bases from V and 7 bases from J, with 5 bases in between. The CDR3 is CATSRDRNTQYF. In DNA, the CDR3 is TGTGCCACCAGCAGAGATCGGAATACGCAGTATTTT.

This clone has more than one count but fewer than ten. The DNA for the CDR3 is TGTGCCAGCAGCCGCGGCGTACAGGGGGCGCATTCCTACGAGCAGTACTTC. This translates into CASSRGVQGAHSYEQYF. The chain carries TRBV11-1 and TRBJ2-7; 9 bases fit TRBD1. The CDR3 consists of 17 residues. V lost 5 bases and J lost 1; bases outside the gene matches: 12. The germline gives CDR1 SGHAT, CDR2 FQDESV (reference sequence).

Only a few counts were recorded for this clone. The V call is TRBV27, the J call TRBJ1-2, with 8 bases that match TRBD1. V shed 4 bases, J shed 2 bases, and the junction held 6 bases outside the gene matches. The CDR3 totals 15 residues. Germline V gene sequence: CDR1 MNHEY, CDR2 SMNVEV (reference sequence). DNA of the CDR3: TGTGCCAGCAGTTCCTGGACAGGGAGAAACTATGGCTACACCTTC. Translated, it gives CASSSWTGRNYGYTF.